This is a list of T cell receptor beta chains from one sample in a study of early T cells in non-severe SARS-CoV-2 infection. TCRdb passed the 5' RACE reads through MiXCR, listing each CDR3 protein once. The sample comprises around 40,000 distinct CDR3 sequences, about 6% of which are singletons, and approximately 5% rests with the top ten. Input material: whole blood. The receptors were gathered from an adult who was a healthcare worker with PCR-confirmed SARS-CoV-2 infection or an uninfected control (not recorded which). Both conserved end residues are part of each CDR3. A D gene is named only where the DNA matches it firmly. Clone sizes are shown as how often the clone was seen (once, few, many) or a class if it is expanded.

d_gene	abundance	j_gene	v_gene	CDR3nt	CDR3aa
TRBD1	few	TRBJ2-1	TRBV7-3	TGTGCCAGCAGCACACTGGGGACAGGGGGCAGTGAGCAGTTCTTC	CASSTLGTGGSEQFF
TRBD2	many	TRBJ2-3	TRBV12-3/TRBV12-4	TGTGCCAGCAGTTTGACTAGCGGGAAGCTTGCAGATACGCAGTATTTT	CASSLTSGKLADTQYF
.	many	TRBJ2-5	TRBV30	TGTGCCTGGAGTGTCGGCGGCCAAGAGACCCAGTACTTC	CAWSVGGQETQYF
.	many	TRBJ1-1	TRBV4-1	TGCGCCAGCAGCCAAGGGTTAGAAGCTTTCTTT	CASSQGLEAFF
TRBD1	many	TRBJ2-7	TRBV4-1	TGCGCCAGCAGCCAACCGGGACAGAAATACGAGCAGTACTTC	CASSQPGQKYEQYF
.	many	TRBJ2-7	TRBV21-1	TGTGCCAGCAGCAAAGTAGGGGCCTCCTACGAGCAGTACTTC	CASSKVGASYEQYF
TRBD2	few	TRBJ2-1	TRBV29-1	TGCAGCGTTGTGCCTAGCGGGAGAACCAATGAGCAGTTCTTC	CSVVPSGRTNEQFF
TRBD2	many	TRBJ2-7	TRBV6-6	TGTGCCAGCAGTAACCTAGCGGGAGGGTCCTACGAGCAGTACTTC	CASSNLAGGSYEQYF
.	many	TRBJ2-1	TRBV4-1	TGCGCCAGCAGCCAAGGTGGTGGGGTCAATGAGCAGTTCTTC	CASSQGGGVNEQFF
.	many	TRBJ2-1	TRBV6-1	TGTGCCAGCAGTGTTACCGGGGACCCCCTACCCAATGAGCAGTTCTTC	CASSVTGDPLPNEQFF
.	few	TRBJ1-6	TRBV4-2	TGTGCCAGCAGCCAAGATCGGGACTCCTCCTATAATTCATCCCTCCACTTT	CASSQDRDSSYNSSLHF
.	many	TRBJ1-2	TRBV29-1	TGCAGCGTTATGACACAAGTCTATGGCTACACCTTC	CSVMTQVYGYTF
.	many	TRBJ2-7	TRBV5-1	TGCGCCAGCAGAGAAGGGGCGTCCTACGAGCAGTACTTC	CASREGASYEQYF
.	many	TRBJ1-1	TRBV30	TGTGCCTGGTTACCTCTTGATAACACTGAAGCTTTCTTT	CAWLPLDNTEAFF